The sequence of this T cell receptor beta chain was determined in a study of cytomegalovirus exposure and HLA in healthy donors. Study-wide results and limits: Per published reports, the classifier diagnosed cytomegalovirus status with high specificity and sensitivity.

Of note for this clone: The target antigen is unknown.

V dropped 4 bases and J dropped 0 bases, with 9 bases sitting between them. This CDR3 region has 14 residues. Germline values: CDR1 MGHDK, CDR2 SYGVNS. Use of 60 Vbeta and 13 Jbeta primers characterized the PCR. Profiled with immunoSEQ multiplex PCR; TCRdb holds only in-frame clones, not every one. The table records more than 95,000 clones, about four fifths of them present only once. Material for sequencing was PBMCs. This TCR came from a man aged 40-55 years in good health and CMV-seronegative. This chain connects TRBV25-1 to TRBJ1-2; no definite D call. Here the CDR3 reads CASSGGGANYGYTF. CDR3 nucleotides: TGTGCCAGCAGTGGAGGAGGAGCTAACTATGGCTACACCTTC.